The clone carrying this T cell receptor beta chain was found many times. Other nucleotide sequences in the sample specify the same CDR3. This entry comes from a study of blood T cell repertoires in COVID-19. Sequenced by immunoSEQ multiplex PCR; TCRdb stores in-frame clones only, minus some. The sample records over 130,000 clones, 70% to 80% being singletons. The V gene's germline CDR1 is ENHRY and CDR2 SYGVKD. The CDR3 loop spans 14 amino acids. V trimming: 5 bases; J trimming: 2 bases; junction bases outside the gene matches: 3. This chain connects TRBV10-3 to TRBJ1-5, with 7 nucleotides matching TRBD1. Sequenced sample: peripheral blood. The clonotype comes from a woman in her forties or fifties with active or convalescent COVID-19. The CDR3 nucleotides read TGTGCCATCAGTCCCGGACAGGGCAATCAGCCCCAGCATTTT. This encodes CAISPGQGNQPQHF.